This T cell receptor (beta chain) was documented in a study of OX40 agonist ivuxolimab in advanced cancers. Study details: It was ivuxolimab, an agonistic anti-OX40 (CD134) antibody, that patients were treated with. Administration of intravenous ivuxolimab to patients occurred every 2 weeks at 0.01 to 10 mg/kg. Study-wide points: Among the lowest peripheral clonal expansion occurred in 0.1-3.0 mg/kg partial responders.

In regard to this clone: The antigen remains undetermined.

Systemic immunosuppression or autoimmune disease history was grounds to exclude patients. The CDR3 totals 10 residues. The V and J ends lost 6 bases and 6 bases respectively, with 6 bases between them. Germline V lookup: CDR1 MNHEY, CDR2 SMNVEV (reference sequence). Only in-frame clones appear in the TCRdb table, and some are missing; sequencing was by immunoSEQ multiplex PCR. The data contain 13,000 or so clones, 77% of them singletons. The genes are TRBV27 and TRBJ2-7; D is ambiguous. The source of this sequence is an adult with an advanced solid tumor such as melanoma, head and neck, liver or kidney cancer. Sequences were derived from CD4+ or CD8+ T cells sorted from blood, sampled in a trial of the OX40 agonist ivuxolimab. DNA for the CDR3: TGTGCCAGCAGGGGCCCCGAGCAGTACTTC. Amino acids: CASRGPEQYF.